This T cell receptor (beta chain) derives from a study of blood T cell repertoires in COVID-19. Background on the study: There were acute and convalescent COVID-19 samples, and they came from the United States, Italy and Spain.

This CDR3 is 14 amino acids long. The germline V gene has CDR1 MNHEY and CDR2 SMNVEV (reference sequence). Trimming cost V 3 bases and J 5 bases, with 8 bases left between them. The assay was immunoSEQ multiplex PCR, and TCRdb's table has in-frame clones only and misses some. The sample consists of some 190,000 clones, around 80% of them appearing once. The chain recombines TRBV27 with TRBJ1-6; no clear D. The sample was PBMCs or T cells enriched from blood (not recorded which). This sequence originates from a man aged 30-40 years with acute COVID-19. CDR3 protein: CASSFWGDNSPLHF. The CDR3 nucleotides are TGTGCCAGCAGTTTTTGGGGAGATAATTCACCCCTCCACTTT.